This passage covers 32 T cell receptor beta chains from one sample sequenced in a study of blood T cells in healthy people across ages. Combining a sample-barcoded 5' primer with a J-beta primer mix, a second PCR ran for about 7 to 12 cycles. Each CDR3 protein gets one entry after TCRdb re-called the 5' RACE reads with MiXCR. The sample lists approximately 680,000 distinct CDR3 sequences, roughly 30% occurring once. The specimen sequenced was blood. The receptor source for this set is a woman older than 75 in good health.

In this sample, this clonotype turned up many times. This chain uses TRBV27 with TRBJ1-1, with D perhaps matching TRBD1 (5 bases). The CDR3 totals 15 residues. Trimming took 4 bases from V and 3 from J, leaving 15 bases between them. Germline V CDR1 and CDR2: MNHEY, SMNVEV (reference sequence). This CDR3 reads CASSSPARGYTEAFF. The CDR3, as DNA: TGTGCCAGCAGTTCCCCGGCGAGGGGCTACACTGAAGCTTTCTTT.

For this clonotype: A much larger clone lies one base from this, so it may be a read error. The V and J genes are TRBV6-1 and TRBJ2-5; 7 positions agree with TRBD2. Germline V gene lookup returns CDR1 MNHNS and CDR2 SASEGT. The CDR3 runs 15 residues. The CDR3 loop reads CAGSGALGTIETQYF. The CDR3 nucleotides are TGTGCCGGCAGCGGAGCCCTTGGGACTATTGAGACCCAGTACTTC.

This clonotype was observed many times. V and J are TRBV12-3 or TRBV12-4 and TRBJ1-2, with 7 bases that match TRBD1. This CDR3 is built from 15 residues. V was pared by 5 bases and J by 7 bases, with 13 bases of the junction left unmatched. This CDR3 is CASSPLDRARGGYTF. The CDR3 coding sequence is TGTGCCAGCAGTCCGTTAGACAGGGCCCGCGGTGGCTACACCTTC.

The V gene is TRBV12-3 or TRBV12-4, the J gene TRBJ2-1; the D is unclear. This CDR3 has 15 amino acids. Trimming took 7 bases from V and 0 from J, leaving 13 bases between them. CDR3 coding DNA: TGTGCCAGCAACATGGACGCGAGCTCCTACAATGAGCAGTTCTTC. This sequence encodes CASNMDASSYNEQFF.

The chain links TRBV20-1 to TRBJ1-5, with 8 bases identical to TRBD1. Trimming cost V 0 bases and J 13 bases; bases outside gene matches: 5. This CDR3 comprises 12 residues. In germline, CDR1 is DFQATT, CDR2 SNEGSKA (reference sequence). CDR3 bases: TGCAGTGCTAGAGAGGGGACAGGCCGTCAGCATTTT. This gives the protein CSAREGTGRQHF.

This clonotype occurred many times. The chain carries TRBV20-1 and TRBJ2-3, with 8 bases that match TRBD2. CDR1 is DFQATT and CDR2 is SNEGSKA in the germline V gene (reference sequence). After removal of 5 bases from V and 4 bases from J, the junction contained 5 bases not matched to a gene. The CDR3 extends over 13 amino acids. The CDR3 DNA reads TGCAGTGCTCGTCCGACTAGCGCAGATACGCAGTATTTT. Translating gives CSARPTSADTQYF.

The J gene is TRBJ1-2, the V gene TRBV28; 7 bases align to TRBD1. The CDR3 loop spans 14 amino acids. In germline, CDR1 is MDHEN, CDR2 SYDVKM. Losses at the gene ends were 5 bases for V and 4 bases for J; bases not matched to a gene: 7. The CDR3 is CASSMTGISYGYTF. The CDR3 DNA follows: TGTGCCAGCAGTATGACAGGGATAAGCTATGGCTACACCTTC.

This clonotype was observed at least ten times. The V and J genes are TRBV7-9 and TRBJ2-1; D is undetermined. CDR3 size: 11 residues. Germline CDR1 SEHNR, CDR2 FQNEAQ (reference sequence). V gave up 8 bases and J gave up 2 bases, with 4 bases separating them. The CDR3 region has the DNA TGTGCCAGCGGGGCCTACAATGAGCAGTTCTTC. Encoded protein: CASGAYNEQFF.

This clonotype was observed a handful of times. This chain uses TRBV5-1 with TRBJ1-3, with D hard to call. Deletions cut 0 bases from V and 2 bases from J, with 6 bases between. The V gene's germline CDR1 is SGHRS and CDR2 YFSETQ. The CDR3 consists of 14 residues. As DNA, the CDR3 is TGCGCCAGCAGCTTGGGACTGGCTGGAAACACCATATATTTT. This codes for CASSLGLAGNTIYF.

The V call is TRBV28, the J call TRBJ2-1; TRBD2 aligns across 9 bases. Germline V CDR1 and CDR2: MDHEN, SYDVKM. The junction had 3 bases not matched to a gene; V was cut back by 6 bases and J by 3 bases. The CDR3 spans 14 residues. CDR3 sequence (DNA): TGTGCCAGCAGCAAGCGGGAGGTCTACAATGAGCAGTTCTTC. Translated: CASSKREVYNEQFF.

The chain combines TRBV29-1 with TRBJ2-5, with TRBD1 matching over 12 bases. Trimming took 3 bases from V and 5 from J; bases not matched to a gene: 16. Germline CDR1 SQVTM, CDR2 ANQGSEA. This CDR3 is 18 amino acids long. The CDR3: CSVDSLRPGQGARETQYF. The CDR3 coding sequence is TGCAGCGTTGACTCCTTGAGACCGGGACAGGGGGCGCGGGAGACCCAGTACTTC.

This clonotype came up many times. The V and J genes are TRBV6-2 or TRBV6-3 and TRBJ2-3, with a possible D match to TRBD2 (7 bases). The V and J ends lost 4 bases and 6 bases respectively, with 17 bases between them. The CDR3 has 15 amino acids. Germline V gene data show CDR1 as MNHEY and CDR2 as SVGEGT. The chain's CDR3 is CASSFFGGAGDTQYF. The CDR3 nucleotides are TGTGCCAGCAGTTTTTTTGGGGGGGCCGGCGATACGCAGTATTTT.

This clonotype has a count of ten or more. The V call is TRBV6-2 or TRBV6-3, the J call TRBJ2-1; 8 bases line up with TRBD2. CDR1 and CDR2 (germline): MNHEY, SVGEGT. Germline trimming cut 2 bases from V and 6 bases from J; bases unmatched to any gene: 9. The CDR3 totals 16 residues. CDR3 nucleotide sequence: TGTGCCAGCAGTTACCTGTCGGGGGGGGTTGGCAATGAGCAGTTCTTC. Its protein is CASSYLSGGVGNEQFF.

The chain uses TRBV20-1 and TRBJ2-5, with a possible D match to TRBD1 (5 bases). TRBJ2-7 matches the DNA end more closely, so the J call is doubtful. Germline-derived CDR1 and CDR2 are DFQATT and SNEGSKA (reference sequence). CDR3 size: 12 residues. The CDR3 DNA sequence: TGCAGTGCTAGCTCGACAGTCTACGAGCAGTACTTC. Residues: CSASSTVYEQYF.

In the case of this clonotype: Possible read error: a much larger clone is one base away. In nucleotides, the CDR3 is TGTGCCAGCAGACCCAGGGTGGGCGAGACCCAGTTCTTC. It is translated as CASRPRVGETQFF. The genes are TRBV2 and TRBJ2-1, with D maybe TRBD1 (5 bases). The V gene lost 6 bases and the J gene lost 13 bases, with 19 bases spanning the gap. Germline V lookup: CDR1 SNHLY, CDR2 FYNNEI. The CDR3 consists of 13 residues.

This clonotype was seen many times. The chain joins TRBV6-2 or TRBV6-3 to TRBJ2-1; 7 positions agree with TRBD1. This CDR3 region has 17 residues. Unmatched junction bases numbered 14, after V lost 2 bases and J lost 7 bases. Germline CDR1 and CDR2: MNHEY and SVGEGT. Here the CDR3 reads CASSYDGRRQGLNEQFF. CDR3 bases: TGTGCCAGCAGTTACGATGGGCGGCGACAGGGTTTGAATGAGCAGTTCTTC.

This clonotype has a single count. The chain uses TRBV5-6 and TRBJ1-6, with D hard to call. CDR3 length equals 15 residues. The V end lost 2 bases, the J end lost 9 bases, and 15 bases lay between the germline ends. The germline V gene encodes CDR1 SGHDT and CDR2 YYEEEE. The CDR3 loop is CASSFGSLGGSPLHF. CDR3 nucleotides: TGTGCCAGCAGCTTCGGGTCCCTGGGTGGTTCACCCCTCCACTTT.

A remark on this clonotype: A much larger clone sits a single nucleotide away, making a read error possible. This chain links TRBV28 with TRBJ2-6, with D possibly being TRBD1 (5 bases). Germline V gene lookup returns CDR1 MDHEN and CDR2 SYDVKM. The CDR3 length is 14 residues. In DNA, the CDR3 is TGTGCCTCGGGCCGCACCTCTGGGGCCAACGTCCGGACTTTC. Translating gives CASGRTSGANVRTF.

There are many counts of this clonotype. V is TRBV5-5 and J is TRBJ1-2; D is ambiguous. Germline V CDR1 and CDR2: SGHKS, YYEKEE (reference sequence). Trimming took 4 bases from V and 7 from J, leaving 17 bases between them. This CDR3 is 14 amino acids long. CDR3 in DNA: TGTGCCAGCAGCCCCCTCGAGGGAGGTGCTGGCTACACCTTC. This translates into CASSPLEGGAGYTF.

The CDR3 region is CASSHPPGNEQFF. For the CDR3, the DNA is TGCGCCAGCAGCCACCCCCCCGGCAATGAGCAGTTCTTC. This chain uses TRBV5-1 with TRBJ2-1; D gene uncertain. Germline V gives CDR1 SGHRS, CDR2 YFSETQ. The CDR3 runs to 13 residues. V lost 4 bases and J lost 6, with 11 bases in between.

This clonotype was recorded many times. The J gene is TRBJ2-3, the V gene TRBV7-2, with 9 positions matching TRBD2. V was pared by 0 bases and J by 1 base, with 8 bases of the junction left unmatched. Per germline, CDR1 SGHTA and CDR2 FQGNSA. The CDR3 contains 18 residues. The CDR3 sequence: CASSLARLAGIGTDTQYF. The CDR3 DNA follows: TGTGCCAGCAGCTTAGCGCGGCTAGCGGGGATCGGCACAGATACGCAGTATTTT.

This clonotype was seen only once. The CDR3 DNA reads TGTGCCATCAGGGCGGACAGGGGAAGTCAGCCCCAGCATTTT. Protein product: CAIRADRGSQPQHF. V gene TRBV10-3 combines with J gene TRBJ1-5, with 9 bases matching TRBD1. The CDR3 is made up of 14 amino acids. Germline V gene sequence: CDR1 ENHRY, CDR2 SYGVKD. Trimming at V came to 6 bases and at J to 6 bases, leaving 6 bases not matched to a gene.

The V call is TRBV7-8, the J call TRBJ1-6, with D possibly matching TRBD1 (6 bases). The CDR3 has 15 residues. V gave up 0 bases and J gave up 8 bases, with 11 bases separating them. Germline CDR1 reads SGHVS; CDR2 reads FQNEAQ. CDR3: CASSLAGGRDSPLHF. The CDR3, as DNA: TGTGCCAGCAGCTTAGCGGGGGGGCGCGATTCACCCCTCCACTTT.

This chain uses TRBV29-1 with TRBJ2-1, with a weak D call TRBD1 (5 bases). Germline CDR1 reads SQVTM; CDR2 reads ANQGSEA. The CDR3 loop spans 13 amino acids. The V end was cut by 5 bases, the J end by 9 bases, with 17 bases between. CDR3 nucleotides: TGCAGCGTTCTAGGGCAGGGCAAGGGTGAGCAGTTCTTC. Protein: CSVLGQGKGEQFF.

This clonotype showed up just once. The CDR3 ends on some other residue instead of the conserved phenylalanine or tryptophan, so this is likely a read error. The chain has TRBV6-5 and TRBJ1-5; no firm D call. The CDR3 spans 13 residues. V lost 0 bases to trimming and J lost 5 bases, with 5 bases between them. Looked up from germline, CDR1 is MNHEY and CDR2 is SVGAGI. CDR3 sequence (DNA): TGTGCCAGCAGTTACTCAGCGGATCAGCCCCAGCATGTT. Protein product: CASSYSADQPQHV.

J is TRBJ1-1 and V is TRBV6-1; D ambiguous. The CDR3 loop spans 13 amino acids. The germline CDR1 and CDR2 sequences are MNHNS and SASEGT. V lost 10 bases, J lost 1 base, and 13 bases lay in between. The CDR3 reads CATSHQANTEAFF. CDR3 nucleotide sequence: TGTGCCACCTCCCATCAGGCGAACACTGAAGCTTTCTTT.

This clonotype was observed at least ten times. This chain links TRBV20-1 with TRBJ1-2, with D perhaps TRBD1 (6 bases). Germline-derived CDR1 and CDR2 are DFQATT and SNEGSKA (reference sequence). Trimming removed 6 bases at V and 2 bases at J, with 13 bases between. This CDR3 is 13 amino acids long. This chain's CDR3 is CSARGTTNYGYTF. CDR3 bases: TGCAGTGCGAGGGGGACCACGAACTATGGCTACACCTTC.

This clonotype showed up many times. The chain uses TRBV20-1 and TRBJ1-5, with unresolved D. The germline V gene encodes CDR1 DFQATT and CDR2 SNEGSKA (reference sequence). The CDR3 sequence is 13 residues long. Between the trimmed V and J ends, which lost 7 bases and 0 bases, there was a span of 10 bases. In nucleotides, the CDR3 is TGCAGTGTACGCGGCTTTAGCAATCAGCCCCAGCATTTT. Amino acid sequence: CSVRGFSNQPQHF.

This clonotype has ten or more counts. Since a much larger clone is just one base distant, this may be a read error. The chain combines TRBV7-9 with TRBJ1-2; no clear D. The germline V and J ends were trimmed by 5 bases and 4 bases, with 11 bases remaining between them. The CDR3 has 13 amino acids. Germline V gene sequence: CDR1 SEHNR, CDR2 FQNEAQ (reference sequence). The CDR3 DNA follows: TGTGCCAGCAGCAAGTCACGCCGCTATGGCTACACCTTC. Translation: CASSKSRRYGYTF.

Many counts were recorded for this clonotype. The chain is built from TRBV5-1 and TRBJ2-4; D may be TRBD1 or TRBD2 (5 bases each). V shed 4 bases and J shed 6 bases, with 17 bases lying between them. Germline V gene lookup returns CDR1 SGHRS and CDR2 YFSETQ. CDR3 length: 15 residues. The CDR3, as DNA: TGCGCCAGCAGCCTGGGGACGCCGGCCCTAAACATTCAGTACTTC. Translated, it gives CASSLGTPALNIQYF. The full variable domain, with the rest looked up from reference TRBV5-1 and TRBJ2-4, is KAGVTQTPRYLIKTRGQQVTLSCSPISGHRSVSWYQQTPGQGLQFLFEYFSETQRNKGNFPGRFSGRQFSNSRSEMNVSTLELGDSALYLCASSLGTPALNIQYFGAGTRLSVL.

This clonotype appeared many times. This chain uses TRBV5-1 with TRBJ2-1, with TRBD2 matching over 10 bases. The CDR3 is 17 residues long. Germline trimming cut 1 base from V and 6 bases from J; bases unmatched to any gene: 10. CDR1 is SGHRS, CDR2 YFSETQ, per germline. The chain's CDR3 is CASSLRLAGAISNEQFF. Here the CDR3 DNA reads TGCGCCAGCAGCTTGCGGCTAGCGGGGGCAATAAGCAATGAGCAGTTCTTC.

To note about this clonotype: Compared with germline, one end of the junction differs, possibly owing to a read error. The rearrangement uses TRBV28 and TRBJ1-2, with D unresolved. The CDR3 totals 13 residues. Looked up from germline, CDR1 is MDHEN and CDR2 is SYDVKM. The CDR3 loop reads CAGSPPVDYGYTF. The CDR3 DNA sequence: TGTGCCGGCAGCCCCCCCGTGGACTATGGCTACACCTTC.